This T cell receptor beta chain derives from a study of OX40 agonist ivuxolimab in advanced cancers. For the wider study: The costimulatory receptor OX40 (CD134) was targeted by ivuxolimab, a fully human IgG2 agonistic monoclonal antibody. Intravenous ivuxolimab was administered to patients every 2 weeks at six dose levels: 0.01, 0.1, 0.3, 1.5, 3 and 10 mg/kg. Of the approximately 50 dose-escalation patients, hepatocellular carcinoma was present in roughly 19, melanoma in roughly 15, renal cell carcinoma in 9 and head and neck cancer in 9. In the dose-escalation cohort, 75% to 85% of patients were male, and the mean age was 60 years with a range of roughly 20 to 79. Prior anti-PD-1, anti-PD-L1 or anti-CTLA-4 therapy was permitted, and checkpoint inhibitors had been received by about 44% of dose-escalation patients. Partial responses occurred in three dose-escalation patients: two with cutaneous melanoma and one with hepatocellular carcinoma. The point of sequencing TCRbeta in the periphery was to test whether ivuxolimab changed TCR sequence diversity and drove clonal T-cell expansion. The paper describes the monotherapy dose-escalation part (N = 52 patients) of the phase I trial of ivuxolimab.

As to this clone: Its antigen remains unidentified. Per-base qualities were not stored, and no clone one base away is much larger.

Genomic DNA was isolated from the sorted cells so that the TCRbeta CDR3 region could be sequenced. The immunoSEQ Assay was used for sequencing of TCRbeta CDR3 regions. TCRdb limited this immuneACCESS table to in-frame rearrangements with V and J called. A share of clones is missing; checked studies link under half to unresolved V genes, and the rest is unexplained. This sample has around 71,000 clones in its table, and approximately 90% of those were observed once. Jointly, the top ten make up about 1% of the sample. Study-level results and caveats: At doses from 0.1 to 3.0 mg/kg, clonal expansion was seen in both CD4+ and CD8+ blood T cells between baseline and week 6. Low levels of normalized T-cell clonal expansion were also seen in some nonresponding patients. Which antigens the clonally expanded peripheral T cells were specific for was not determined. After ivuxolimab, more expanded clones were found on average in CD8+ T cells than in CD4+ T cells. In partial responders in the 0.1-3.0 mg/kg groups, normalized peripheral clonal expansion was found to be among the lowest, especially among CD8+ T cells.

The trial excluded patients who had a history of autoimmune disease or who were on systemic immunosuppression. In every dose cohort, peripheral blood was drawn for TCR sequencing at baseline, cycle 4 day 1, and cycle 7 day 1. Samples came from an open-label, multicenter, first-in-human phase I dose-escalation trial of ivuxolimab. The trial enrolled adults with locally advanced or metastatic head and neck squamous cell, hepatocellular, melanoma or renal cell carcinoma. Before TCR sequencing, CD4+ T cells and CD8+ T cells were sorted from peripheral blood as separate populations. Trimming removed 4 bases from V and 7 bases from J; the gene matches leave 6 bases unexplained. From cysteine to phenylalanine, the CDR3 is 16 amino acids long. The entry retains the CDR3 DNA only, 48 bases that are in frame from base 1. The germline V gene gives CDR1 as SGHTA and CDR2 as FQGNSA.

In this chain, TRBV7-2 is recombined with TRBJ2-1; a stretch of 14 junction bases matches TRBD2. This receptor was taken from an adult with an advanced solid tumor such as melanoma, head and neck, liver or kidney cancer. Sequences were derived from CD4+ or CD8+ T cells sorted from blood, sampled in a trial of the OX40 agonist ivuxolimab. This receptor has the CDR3 CASSSGTSGSGNEQFF. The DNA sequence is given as TGTGCCAGCAGCTCCGGGACTAGCGGGAGCGGAAATGAGCAGTTCTTC.